A selection of T cell receptor beta chains follows, all from one sample in a study of post-analysis software for immune sequencing data. TCRdb independently ran MiXCR on the PCR reads; one entry per CDR3 protein. The sample comprises about 400,000 distinct CDR3 sequences, around 33% of which are singletons, and 13% rests with the top ten. The sequencing sample was made of blood. Every receptor here comes from a girl between 10 and 17 years old with multiple sclerosis. The CDR3 runs from the conserved cysteine through the conserved F or W. D genes are given only for firm matches. Expanded clones are given a class, and other clones once, few, many or no size at all.

v_gene: TRBV5-1; j_gene: TRBJ1-2; abundance: -; d_gene: TRBD1; CDR3nt: TGCGCCAGCATGGGACAGGCGCTCTATGGCTACACCTTC; CDR3aa: CASMGQALYGYTF
v_gene: TRBV15; j_gene: TRBJ2-1; abundance: few; d_gene: -; CDR3nt: TGTGCCACCAGCAGAGATAAAGGGACTGGGCAGTTCTTC; CDR3aa: CATSRDKGTGQFF
v_gene: TRBV9; j_gene: TRBJ1-2; abundance: few; d_gene: TRBD1; CDR3nt: TGTGCCAGCAGCTATGGACAGGGGCCTAACTATGGCTACACCTTC; CDR3aa: CASSYGQGPNYGYTF
v_gene: TRBV13; j_gene: TRBJ2-1; abundance: -; d_gene: -; CDR3nt: TGTGCCAGCAGCTTACAGGGGCGGTTGGTCAATGAGCAGTTCTTC; CDR3aa: CASSLQGRLVNEQFF
v_gene: TRBV15; j_gene: TRBJ1-1; abundance: -; d_gene: -; CDR3nt: TGTGCCACCAGCCTCCAGGACGGCACTGAAGCTTTCTTT; CDR3aa: CATSLQDGTEAFF
v_gene: TRBV6-1; j_gene: TRBJ1-4; abundance: -; d_gene: TRBD1; CDR3nt: TGTGCCAGCGACACAGGGGGCCAAACTAATGAAAAACTGTTTTTT; CDR3aa: CASDTGGQTNEKLFF
v_gene: TRBV12-3/TRBV12-4; j_gene: TRBJ1-2; abundance: -; d_gene: -; CDR3nt: TGTGCCACCGAAACTAACTATGGCTACACCTTC; CDR3aa: CATETNYGYTF
v_gene: TRBV5-1; j_gene: TRBJ1-1; abundance: few; d_gene: TRBD1; CDR3nt: TGCGCCAGCAGCTTGGAGGGACAGGGGGGGACGAACACTGAAGCTTTCTTT; CDR3aa: CASSLEGQGGTNTEAFF
v_gene: TRBV4-2; j_gene: TRBJ2-5; abundance: few; d_gene: -; CDR3nt: TGTGCCAGCAGCCTCCTCCTTGGGCCCTCTACGACCCAGTACTTC; CDR3aa: CASSLLLGPSTTQYF
v_gene: TRBV29-1; j_gene: TRBJ2-4; abundance: few; d_gene: -; CDR3nt: TGCAGCGTTACGATGGAGGGGGCGCTGGCCAAAAACATTCAGTACTTC; CDR3aa: CSVTMEGALAKNIQYF
v_gene: TRBV10-3; j_gene: TRBJ2-7; abundance: -; d_gene: -; CDR3nt: TGTGCCATCAGTGAGTGGGGCAGCGAGCAGTACTTC; CDR3aa: CAISEWGSEQYF
v_gene: TRBV12-3/TRBV12-4; j_gene: TRBJ1-5; abundance: -; d_gene: -; CDR3nt: TGTGCCAGCAGTTTAGTGGGGCGGCGAAATCAGCCCCAGCATTTT; CDR3aa: CASSLVGRRNQPQHF
v_gene: TRBV12-3/TRBV12-4; j_gene: TRBJ1-6; abundance: few; d_gene: TRBD1; CDR3nt: TGTGCCAGCAGCCCCAGGGGGGATAATTCACCCCTCCACTTT; CDR3aa: CASSPRGDNSPLHF
v_gene: TRBV27; j_gene: TRBJ2-7; abundance: -; d_gene: -; CDR3nt: TGTGCCAGCAGCCGAGCCTGGTCGTCCTACGAGCAGTACTTC; CDR3aa: CASSRAWSSYEQYF
v_gene: TRBV3-1; j_gene: TRBJ1-4; abundance: -; d_gene: -; CDR3nt: TGTGCCAGCAGCCAAGATAGAGGGACCAGAACTAATGAAAAACTGTTTTTT; CDR3aa: CASSQDRGTRTNEKLFF
v_gene: TRBV10-3; j_gene: TRBJ2-1; abundance: -; d_gene: -; CDR3nt: TGTGCCGCACGGGCCGGGACTGATAGCGATGAGCAGTTCTTC; CDR3aa: CAARAGTDSDEQFF
v_gene: TRBV20-1; j_gene: TRBJ2-5; abundance: few; d_gene: TRBD2; CDR3nt: TGCAGTGCGCCGGGGGGGCCAGGGAACCAAGAGACCCAGTACTTC; CDR3aa: CSAPGGPGNQETQYF
v_gene: TRBV7-2; j_gene: TRBJ2-7; abundance: -; d_gene: -; CDR3nt: TGTGCCAGCAGCTTAGGGGGCCAGGCGACCTACGAGCAGTACTTC; CDR3aa: CASSLGGQATYEQYF
v_gene: TRBV6-1; j_gene: TRBJ2-7; abundance: few; d_gene: -; CDR3nt: TGTGCCAGCAGTGAAGCGCGATTGAGGGACCTTGCCTACGAGCAGTACTTC; CDR3aa: CASSEARLRDLAYEQYF
v_gene: TRBV6-5; j_gene: TRBJ1-1; abundance: -; d_gene: TRBD1; CDR3nt: TGTGCCAGCAGTTATCGGGACAGGGGGAACACTGAAGCTTTCTTT; CDR3aa: CASSYRDRGNTEAFF
v_gene: TRBV7-2; j_gene: TRBJ2-3; abundance: few; d_gene: -; CDR3nt: TGTGCCAGCAGCAGAGAGGGGACCCTTGCAGGAGATACGCAGTATTTT; CDR3aa: CASSREGTLAGDTQYF
v_gene: TRBV6-1; j_gene: TRBJ2-7; abundance: -; d_gene: -; CDR3nt: TGTGCCAGCAGTGAAACCGGGGCCCCAGACGAGCAGTACTTC; CDR3aa: CASSETGAPDEQYF
v_gene: TRBV7-2; j_gene: TRBJ2-7; abundance: many; d_gene: -; CDR3nt: TGCGCCAGCAGCCCCTCCCGCAGCTCCTACGAGCAGTACTTC; CDR3aa: CASSPSRSSYEQYF
v_gene: TRBV27; j_gene: TRBJ1-2; abundance: -; d_gene: TRBD1; CDR3nt: TGTGCCAGCGGCCCTAGGACAGGGGGCGCGTATGGCTACACCTTC; CDR3aa: CASGPRTGGAYGYTF
v_gene: TRBV10-3; j_gene: TRBJ1-4; abundance: -; d_gene: -; CDR3nt: TGTGCCATCGCGAACGGCCCGAATGAAAAACTGTTTTTT; CDR3aa: CAIANGPNEKLFF
v_gene: TRBV5-6; j_gene: TRBJ2-3; abundance: few; d_gene: TRBD1; CDR3nt: TGTGCCAGCAGCCCTGGACAGGGAGACACAGATACGCAGTATTTT; CDR3aa: CASSPGQGDTDTQYF
v_gene: TRBV12-3/TRBV12-4; j_gene: TRBJ1-6; abundance: -; d_gene: -; CDR3nt: TGTGCCAGCAGTTTAAACGGGGGTCCACCCCTCCACTTT; CDR3aa: CASSLNGGPPLHF
v_gene: TRBV5-1; j_gene: TRBJ1-1; abundance: -; d_gene: -; CDR3nt: TGCGCCAGCAGCTTGACAGGGAACATGAACACTGAAGCTTTCTTT; CDR3aa: CASSLTGNMNTEAFF
v_gene: TRBV7-6; j_gene: TRBJ1-1; abundance: few; d_gene: -; CDR3nt: TGTGCCAGCAGCTTAGCGCTGGGGACTGAAGCTTTCTTT; CDR3aa: CASSLALGTEAFF
v_gene: TRBV12-3/TRBV12-4; j_gene: TRBJ2-2; abundance: -; d_gene: -; CDR3nt: TGTGCCAGCACCCGGGTGGGAGCGGAGCTGTTTTTT; CDR3aa: CASTRVGAELFF
v_gene: TRBV3-1; j_gene: TRBJ1-1; abundance: -; d_gene: -; CDR3nt: TGTGCCAGCAGCCCCAGGACATACACTGAAGCTTTCTTT; CDR3aa: CASSPRTYTEAFF
v_gene: TRBV10-3; j_gene: TRBJ2-7; abundance: many; d_gene: -; CDR3nt: TGTGCCATCAGTGAGTCAGGCTACGAGCAGTACTTC; CDR3aa: CAISESGYEQYF